A selection of T cell receptor beta chains follows, all from one sample in a study of control samples from healthy donors and cancer patients. The protocol was immunoSEQ multiplex PCR, while the TCRdb copy is restricted to in-frame clones and leaves out a portion. Counted here are tens of thousands of clones, more than 75% occurring once; the ten biggest clones make up approximately 1.5%. Specimen: PBMCs. These receptors were obtained from a middle-aged woman with lung cancer. Both conserved end residues are part of each CDR3. D genes are given only for firm matches. Clone size, where shown, is once, few, many, or a class for clones that have expanded.

>TRBJ2-7|TRBV6-1|.|.
CASTEFYEQYF
TGTGCCAGCACTGAATTCTACGAGCAGTACTTC
>TRBJ1-6|TRBV5-1|.|.
CASSSNNSPLHF
TGCGCCAGCAGCTCAAATAATTCACCCCTCCACTTT
>TRBJ2-5|TRBV7-2|TRBD2|.
CASSFVAGGIETQYF
TGTGCCAGCAGCTTCGTAGCGGGGGGGATAGAGACCCAGTACTTC
>TRBJ2-5|TRBV3-1/TRBV3-2|TRBD1|.
CASSQVTGAQTQYF
TGTGCCAGCAGCCAAGTGACAGGGGCCCAGACCCAGTACTTC
>TRBJ1-2|TRBV11-3|.|.
CASSLDSWGDYGYTF
TGTGCCAGCAGCTTAGATTCGTGGGGAGACTATGGCTACACCTTC
>TRBJ2-5|TRBV10-2|.|.
CASSDPTGQETQYF
TGCGCCAGCAGTGACCCGACAGGACAAGAGACCCAGTACTTC
>TRBJ2-1|TRBV5-1|.|.
CASSLESGTRTYNEQFF
TGCGCCAGCAGCTTGGAATCCGGGACACGCACCTACAATGAGCAGTTCTTC
>TRBJ2-4|TRBV30|.|.
CAWSYSGGGNIQYF
TGTGCCTGGAGCTACTCCGGGGGTGGGAACATTCAGTACTTC
>TRBJ1-4|TRBV1|.|.
CTSSLGTGDEKLFF
TGCACCAGCAGCCTAGGGACAGGGGATGAAAAACTGTTTTTT
>TRBJ1-2|TRBV5-5|.|.
CASSPAAGANYGYTF
TGTGCCAGCAGCCCCGCGGCAGGGGCCAACTATGGCTACACCTTC
>TRBJ2-7|TRBV11-3|.|.
CASSLDSGPGYEQYF
TGTGCCAGCAGCTTAGATTCAGGTCCAGGCTACGAGCAGTACTTC
>TRBJ1-2|TRBV2|.|.
CARGARSDGGPVGYTF
TGTGCCAGAGGAGCAAGGTCGGACGGGGGGCCAGTTGGCTACACCTTC
>TRBJ1-2|TRBV7-2|TRBD1|.
CASSFSRDRGGYTF
TGTGCCAGCAGCTTTTCCCGGGACAGGGGTGGCTACACCTTC
>TRBJ2-2|TRBV11-3|.|.
CASQRTTNTGELFF
TGTGCCAGCCAGCGGACAACGAACACCGGGGAGCTGTTTTTT
>TRBJ2-7|TRBV4-1|TRBD2|few
CASSRTSGGSYEQYF
TGCGCCAGCAGCCGGACTAGCGGGGGTTCCTACGAGCAGTACTTC
>TRBJ2-1|TRBV7-9|.|.
CASSLGGNPLNEQFF
TGTGCCAGCAGCTTAGGTGGGAATCCCCTCAATGAGCAGTTCTTC
>TRBJ2-7|TRBV19|.|.
CASSANYEQYF
TGTGCCAGTAGTGCAAACTACGAGCAGTACTTC
>TRBJ2-5|TRBV27|.|.
CASSPLGWGQETQYF
TGTGCCAGCAGTCCCTTGGGGTGGGGGCAAGAGACCCAGTACTTC
>TRBJ1-6|TRBV28|.|.
CASSLASSYNSPLHF
TGTGCCAGCAGTTTAGCGAGCTCCTATAATTCACCCCTCCACTTT
>TRBJ1-5|TRBV5-1|TRBD1|.
CASSPAGTGGNQPQHF
TGCGCCAGCAGCCCGGCCGGGACAGGGGGCAATCAGCCCCAGCATTTT
>TRBJ1-4|TRBV30|.|.
CAWSLQGKLFF
TGTGCCTGGAGTCTTCAAGGAAAACTGTTTTTT
>TRBJ1-6|TRBV7-9|.|.
CASSLAQGSNSPLHF
TGTGCCAGCAGCTTAGCACAGGGTAGTAATTCACCCCTCCACTTT
>TRBJ2-3|TRBV4-2|.|.
CASSQWNVASTDTQYF
TGTGCCAGCAGCCAATGGAACGTTGCTAGCACAGATACGCAGTATTTT
>TRBJ2-7|TRBV6-6|.|.
CASSLGGVGYEQYF
TGTGCCAGCAGTTTGGGGGGAGTGGGCTACGAGCAGTACTTC
>TRBJ1-2|TRBV5-6|.|.
CASSSSPELGGYTF
TGTGCCAGCAGCTCGAGCCCCGAGTTGGGGGGCTACACCTTC
>TRBJ2-1|TRBV7-3|TRBD2|.
CASSQGLAGTEQFF
TGTGCCAGCAGCCAGGGACTAGCGGGTACTGAGCAGTTCTTC
>TRBJ2-7|TRBV20-1|TRBD1|.
CSAAQGPEQYF
TGCAGTGCAGCACAGGGGCCCGAGCAGTACTTC
>TRBJ1-1|TRBV6-5|.|.
CASSYRGGRAFF
TGTGCCAGCAGTTACCGGGGGGGGAGAGCTTTCTTT
>TRBJ1-1|TRBV7-3|.|.
CASSSGYTEAFF
TGTGCCAGCAGCTCGGGGTACACTGAAGCTTTCTTT
>TRBJ1-2|TRBV30|.|.
CAWSDRTNYGYTF
TGTGCCTGGAGTGACAGGACCAACTATGGCTACACCTTC
>TRBJ1-5|TRBV5-5|TRBD1|.
CASSLGTGNSNQPQHF
TGTGCCAGCAGCTTGGGGACAGGGAATAGCAATCAGCCCCAGCATTTT
>TRBJ1-2|TRBV2|TRBD1|.
CASSTDRGRGYTF
TGTGCCAGCAGCACCGACAGGGGTAGGGGCTACACCTTC
>TRBJ2-3|TRBV6-2/TRBV6-3|.|.
CASSYELPFTDTQYF
TGTGCCAGCAGTTACGAACTACCCTTCACAGATACGCAGTATTTT
>TRBJ2-5|TRBV12-3/TRBV12-4|.|.
CASSLQETQYF
TGTGCCAGCAGTCTCCAAGAGACCCAGTACTTC
>TRBJ1-4|TRBV28|TRBD1|.
CASSLLLQGAGEKLFF
TGTGCCAGCAGTCTCTTATTACAGGGGGCGGGGGAAAAACTGTTTTTT
>TRBJ1-1|TRBV15|.|.
CATSSSNRRTEAFF
TGTGCCACCAGCAGTAGCAACAGGAGGACTGAAGCTTTCTTT
>TRBJ1-1|TRBV5-1|.|.
CASSITGAPEAFF
TGCGCCAGCAGCATAACGGGGGCCCCTGAAGCTTTCTTT
>TRBJ1-6|TRBV28|.|.
CASSLPDRNNSPLHF
TGTGCCAGCAGTTTACCCGACAGGAATAATTCACCCCTCCACTTT
>TRBJ1-6|TRBV11-3|.|.
CASTLTTETNSPLHF
TGTGCCAGCACCCTAACGACGGAGACAAATTCACCCCTCCACTTT
>TRBJ1-2|TRBV9|TRBD1|once
CASSVNTGGAVGYTF
TGTGCCAGCAGCGTAAATACAGGGGGCGCGGTTGGCTACACCTTC
>TRBJ1-1|TRBV9|.|.
CASSPLRGTEAFF
TGTGCCAGTTCTCCCCTAAGGGGTACTGAAGCTTTCTTT
>TRBJ1-2|TRBV7-9|.|.
CASSPTGTGNYGYTF
TGTGCCAGCAGCCCAACCGGGACCGGGAACTATGGCTACACCTTC
>TRBJ1-1|TRBV7-8|.|.
CASSLGGQTTEAFF
TGTGCCAGCAGCTTAGGCGGACAAACGACTGAAGCTTTCTTT
>TRBJ1-1|TRBV19|TRBD1|.
CASSNPGGGNTEAFF
TGTGCCAGTAGTAACCCAGGGGGAGGGAACACTGAAGCTTTCTTT
>TRBJ2-5|TRBV3-1/TRBV3-2|TRBD2|.
CASSQGAGGAEETQYF
TGTGCCAGCAGCCAGGGGGCCGGGGGGGCGGAAGAGACCCAGTACTTC
>TRBJ1-1|TRBV4-1|.|.
CASSQDWGKRAFF
TGCGCCAGCAGCCAAGATTGGGGGAAACGAGCTTTCTTT
>TRBJ2-6|TRBV19|.|.
CASSLQGGASGANVLTF
TGTGCCAGTAGTCTTCAGGGGGGGGCCTCTGGGGCCAACGTCCTGACTTTC
>TRBJ1-6|TRBV19|TRBD1|.
CASSRTGSGSPLHF
TGTGCCAGTAGCCGGACAGGGTCAGGGTCACCCCTCCACTTT